The rows below give T cell receptor beta chains drawn from one sample of a study of cytomegalovirus exposure and HLA in healthy donors. The protocol was immunoSEQ multiplex PCR, while the TCRdb copy is restricted to in-frame clones and leaves out a portion. The sample lists 150,000 to 200,000 clones; almost 80% were seen once. The sequencing sample was made of PBMCs. The receptor set was obtained from a middle-aged man in good health and CMV-seropositive. The CDR3 runs from the conserved cysteine through the conserved F or W. The D gene is left open where the match is weak. Clone size is not always given. Where it is, it says once, few, many or a class for expanded clones.

clone_size j_call d_call v_call cdr3_aa cdr3_nt
NA TRBJ1-1 TRBD1 TRBV19 CASSIDNRGRGTEAFF TGTGCCAGTAGTATAGATAACAGGGGGCGCGGCACTGAAGCTTTCTTT
NA TRBJ2-6 NA TRBV7-9 CASSLERGRSGANVLTF TGTGCCAGCAGCTTAGAAAGGGGTCGATCTGGGGCCAACGTCCTGACTTTC
NA TRBJ2-7 NA TRBV6-6 CASSTDNSYEQYF TGTGCCAGCAGTACGGACAATTCCTACGAGCAGTACTTC
NA TRBJ2-3 TRBD2 TRBV5-1 CASSLDIGFREAPTDTQYF TGCGCCAGCAGCTTGGACATTGGTTTTCGGGAGGCTCCCACAGATACGCAGTATTTT
NA TRBJ2-7 NA TRBV21-1 CASSTLDREVSYEQYF TGTGCCAGCAGCACTTTAGACAGGGAGGTTAGCTACGAGCAGTACTTC
NA TRBJ2-1 TRBD2 TRBV7-9 CASSSRGLAGGPSYNEQFF TGTGCCAGCAGCTCACGGGGACTAGCGGGGGGACCTTCCTACAATGAGCAGTTCTTC
NA TRBJ1-2 TRBD1 TRBV6-1 CASSEATGGLNYGYTF TGTGCCAGCAGTGAAGCGACAGGGGGCCTAAACTATGGCTACACCTTC
NA TRBJ1-6 NA TRBV2 CANSVDGGNSPLHF TGTGCCAACTCTGTCGACGGAGGTAATTCACCCCTCCACTTT
NA TRBJ1-2 NA TRBV2 CASRKDRSNYGYTF TGTGCCAGCAGAAAGGACAGAAGTAACTATGGCTACACCTTC
NA TRBJ2-1 NA TRBV9 CASSPRLARHNEQFF TGTGCCAGCAGCCCCCGCTTAGCGCGGCACAATGAGCAGTTCTTC
once TRBJ2-3 TRBD2 TRBV7-3 CASSFGLAGEKITDTQYF TGTGCCAGCAGCTTTGGTCTAGCGGGGGAAAAAATAACAGATACGCAGTATTTT
once TRBJ1-3 NA TRBV13 CASSLGAGMTAGNTIYF TGTGCCAGCAGCTTAGGGGCGGGGATGACGGCTGGAAACACCATATATTTT
once TRBJ2-2 NA TRBV7-9 CASRRTTGEPTGELFF TGTGCCAGCAGACGGACTACAGGGGAGCCAACCGGGGAGCTGTTTTTT
NA TRBJ1-6 TRBD1 TRBV19 CASRPGTGHSPLHF TGTGCCAGTAGACCCGGGACAGGGCATTCACCCCTCCACTTT
NA TRBJ1-1 NA TRBV6-4 CASSASGAFDEAFF TGTGCCAGCAGTGCTTCAGGGGCTTTCGATGAAGCTTTCTTT
NA TRBJ2-7 NA TRBV28 CASNAMGASVYEQYF TGTGCCAGCAACGCCATGGGCGCCAGTGTCTACGAGCAGTACTTC
NA TRBJ2-5 TRBD2 TRBV27 CASRTLAKGETQYF TGTGCCAGCAGGACACTAGCGAAGGGGGAGACCCAGTACTTC
NA TRBJ1-5 TRBD1 TRBV6-1 CASSVFGQGNNQPQHF TGTGCCAGCAGTGTGTTTGGACAGGGGAACAATCAGCCCCAGCATTTT
NA TRBJ1-6 TRBD1 TRBV5-5 CASSLGAGGSGSPLHF TGTGCCAGCAGCTTGGGGGCAGGGGGTTCCGGATCACCCCTCCACTTT
few TRBJ2-5 TRBD2 TRBV11-3 CASSLGRSSGGAQETQYF TGTGCCAGCAGCTTAGGACGCTCTAGCGGGGGGGCACAAGAGACCCAGTACTTC
NA TRBJ1-4 TRBD1 TRBV9 CASSAKPGGPTNEKLFF TGTGCCAGCAGCGCAAAACCAGGGGGTCCGACAAATGAAAAACTGTTTTTT
NA TRBJ1-2 TRBD1 TRBV18 CASSPGTGGYGYTF TGTGCCAGCTCACCAGGGACAGGGGGCTATGGCTACACCTTC
NA TRBJ1-1 NA TRBV5-6 CASSPGIDISGTEAFF TGTGCCAGCAGCCCGGGTATAGACATTAGCGGCACTGAAGCTTTCTTT
NA TRBJ1-6 NA TRBV28 CASSLGKGHSPLHF TGTGCCAGCAGTTTAGGCAAGGGGCATTCACCCCTCCACTTT
once TRBJ1-3 NA TRBV6-5 CASSRTKYSGNTIYF TGTGCCAGCAGCCGCACAAAATACTCTGGAAACACCATATATTTT
NA TRBJ2-5 NA TRBV7-2 CASSPPGAFETQYF TGTGCCAGCAGCCCCCCAGGGGCGTTCGAGACCCAGTACTTC
NA TRBJ1-1 NA TRBV5-6 CASSLVIVGATEAFF TGTGCCAGCAGCTTGGTGATAGTTGGGGCCACTGAAGCTTTCTTT
NA TRBJ2-7 NA TRBV5-4 CASSLASGSAYEQYF TGTGCCAGCAGCTTGGCGTCAGGATCCGCCTACGAGCAGTACTTC
NA TRBJ2-5 TRBD2 TRBV5-1 CASSPGWGGETQYF TGCGCCAGCAGCCCCGGGTGGGGAGGGGAGACCCAGTACTTC
NA TRBJ1-1 NA TRBV6-1 CASSEPGQMNTEAFF TGTGCCAGCAGTGAACCGGGACAAATGAACACTGAAGCTTTCTTT
NA TRBJ2-7 TRBD2 TRBV4-1 CASSQGLTGGYEQYF TGCGCCAGCAGCCAAGGCCTCACGGGGGGGTACGAGCAGTACTTC
few TRBJ1-1 NA TRBV29-1 CSVGTTNTEAFF TGCAGCGTTGGGACTACGAACACTGAAGCTTTCTTT
NA TRBJ2-3 TRBD2 TRBV4-3 CASSHRTSGGPRDTQYF TGCGCCAGCAGCCATAGAACTAGCGGGGGCCCTAGGGATACGCAGTATTTT
NA TRBJ1-3 NA TRBV30 CAWTLGNTIYF TGTGCCTGGACCCTAGGAAACACCATATATTTT
NA TRBJ1-1 TRBD1 TRBV28 CASSLWGDRFSPEAFF TGTGCCAGCAGTTTATGGGGGGACAGGTTTAGCCCTGAAGCTTTCTTT
NA TRBJ2-1 NA TRBV7-9 CSSSLTVNYNEQFF TGTTCCAGCAGCTTGACAGTAAATTACAATGAGCAGTTCTTC
NA TRBJ2-1 TRBD1 TRBV6-1 CASNTGGHYNEQFF TGTGCCAGCAACACAGGGGGGCACTACAATGAGCAGTTCTTC
NA TRBJ2-3 NA TRBV9 CASSGTSIRTDTQYF TGTGCCAGCAGCGGAACTAGCATACGCACAGATACGCAGTATTTT
few TRBJ2-6 NA TRBV5-6 CASSLWSGSGANVLTF TGTGCCAGCAGCTTGTGGTCCGGCTCTGGGGCCAACGTCCTGACTTTC
NA TRBJ1-2 TRBD1 TRBV4-1 CASSPTQLRDRTPMRGYTF TGCGCCAGCAGCCCCACGCAACTCCGGGACAGGACCCCCATGAGGGGCTACACCTTC
NA TRBJ2-1 NA TRBV7-9 CASSLGEGRRAFF TGTGCCAGCAGCTTAGGAGAAGGGAGAAGGGCGTTCTTC
NA TRBJ1-2 TRBD1 TRBV4-3 CASSQGQDPNYGYTF TGCGCCAGCAGCCAGGGACAGGACCCTAACTATGGCTACACCTTC
few TRBJ1-1 TRBD1 TRBV7-2 CASSLGQGARGEAFF TGTGCCAGCAGCTTAGGACAGGGGGCGAGGGGGGAAGCTTTCTTT
NA TRBJ1-1 NA TRBV7-2 CASSSRTLNTEAFF TGTGCCAGCAGCTCCAGGACTCTGAACACTGAAGCTTTCTTT
NA TRBJ2-2 NA TRBV9 CASSVLLTGELFF TGTGCCAGCAGCGTGTTGTTAACCGGGGAGCTGTTTTTT
NA TRBJ1-2 TRBD1 TRBV7-9 CSSSLSGGAYGYTF TGTTCCAGCAGCTTATCAGGGGGCGCGTATGGCTACACCTTC
few TRBJ1-1 NA TRBV19 CASSLGALRGGTEAFF TGTGCCAGTAGTTTAGGTGCCCTGAGAGGGGGCACTGAAGCTTTCTTT
NA TRBJ1-4 NA TRBV11-2 CASSLSTAVRNEKLFF TGTGCCAGCAGCTTATCTACGGCAGTGAGGAATGAAAAACTGTTTTTT
NA TRBJ2-3 TRBD1 TRBV12-5 CASGPGTGFTDTQYF TGTGCTAGTGGTCCCGGGACAGGGTTTACAGATACGCAGTATTTT
NA TRBJ1-3 TRBD1 TRBV10-3 CAISGDSSGNTIYF TGTGCCATCAGTGGGGACAGCTCTGGAAACACCATATATTTT
NA TRBJ1-5 TRBD1 TRBV2 CASTGGLNQPQHF TGTGCCAGCACAGGGGGCTTGAATCAGCCCCAGCATTTT
NA TRBJ2-2 NA TRBV7-2 CASSLVSVAINTGELFF TGTGCCAGCAGCTTAGTCTCGGTTGCGATTAACACCGGGGAGCTGTTTTTT
few TRBJ1-6 NA TRBV6-5 CASSSRGYNSPLHF TGTGCCAGCAGTTCCAGGGGCTATAATTCACCCCTCCACTTT
NA TRBJ2-2 TRBD2 TRBV9 CASSVVASGGVSGELFF TGTGCCAGCAGCGTAGTGGCTAGCGGGGGGGTCAGCGGGGAGCTGTTTTTT
NA TRBJ2-7 TRBD2 TRBV6-5 CASSYLASGGREQYF TGTGCCAGCAGTTACCTGGCTAGCGGGGGACGCGAGCAGTACTTC
NA TRBJ2-1 TRBD1 TRBV5-4 CASSRGQGIYNEQFF TGTGCCAGCAGCCGTGGACAGGGGATCTACAATGAGCAGTTCTTC